This entry lists 10 T cell receptor beta chains sequenced from one sample in a study of cytomegalovirus exposure and HLA in healthy donors. 13 Jbeta primers and 60 Vbeta primers were used for the PCR. TCRdb's table, derived via immunoSEQ multiplex PCR, lists solely in-frame clones and lacks some. This table holds 80,000 to 100,000 clones, roughly 76% found once. Sequenced: PBMCs. Receptor source: a man over 45 in good health and CMV-seronegative.

V and J are TRBV29-1 and TRBJ2-7; D is unresolved. The CDR3 length is 14 residues. In germline, CDR1 is SQVTM, CDR2 ANQGSEA. Trimming took off 4 bases at V and 0 bases at J, with 13 bases between the two ends. The CDR3 DNA sequence: TGCAGCGTTGTAACTCAATCATCCTCCTACGAGCAGTACTTC. It codes for CSVVTQSSSYEQYF.

This clone turned up a few times. The chain joins TRBV6-5 to TRBJ2-7; D gene ambiguous. V lost 6 bases and J 1 base, leaving 10 bases between the germline ends. Germline loops: CDR1 MNHEY, CDR2 SVGAGI. The CDR3 loop spans 13 amino acids. The CDR3 is CASRPWASYEQYF. The CDR3 DNA follows: TGTGCCAGCAGGCCTTGGGCGTCCTACGAGCAGTACTTC.

The rearrangement links TRBV19 to TRBJ1-5, with 7 positions matching TRBD1. The CDR3 has 16 residues. Per germline, CDR1 LNHDA and CDR2 SQIVND (reference sequence). V dropped 6 bases and J dropped 4; count of bases not matched to a gene: 12. Here the CDR3 reads CASSLQLGTANQPQHF. CDR3 coding DNA: TGTGCCAGTAGCCTTCAATTGGGGACAGCAAATCAGCCCCAGCATTTT. The complete variable domain, with remaining parts taken from reference TRBV19 and TRBJ1-5, reads DGGITQSPKYLFRKEGQNVTLSCEQNLNHDAMYWYRQDPGQGLRLIYYSQIVNDFQKGDIAEGYSVSREKKESFPLTVTSAQKNPTAFYLCASSLQLGTANQPQHFGDGTRLSIL.

The chain is built from TRBV10-2 and TRBJ2-2, with D perhaps matching TRBD1 (6 bases). CDR1 WSHSY and CDR2 SAAADI come from the germline V gene. V was pared by 2 bases and J by 6 bases, with 7 bases between. The CDR3 loop spans 13 amino acids. In DNA form, the CDR3 reads TGCGCCAGCAGTGAGGGGGGCCCCGGGGAGCTGTTTTTT. Translating gives CASSEGGPGELFF.

Remarks on this clone: Other DNA sequences in the sample encode the same CDR3. The J gene is TRBJ2-7, the V gene TRBV27; TRBD2 agrees at 11 bases. V lost 6 bases, J lost 3 bases, and 7 bases stayed unmatched. Germline lookup yields CDR1 MNHEY and CDR2 SMNVEV (reference sequence). CDR3 length equals 15 residues. In DNA, the CDR3 is TGTGCCAGCAGCTTTGCCGGGACTAGCGGCTACGAGCAGTACTTC. Translation: CASSFAGTSGYEQYF.

The chain joins TRBV5-4 to TRBJ1-4, with D possibly matching TRBD1 (5 bases). The CDR3 has 15 amino acids. V lost 4 bases and J 6 bases, leaving 16 bases between the germline ends. Germline V CDR1 and CDR2: SGHNT, YYREEE (reference sequence). In DNA, the CDR3 is TGTGCCAGCAGCGGCGGGACGGGGGTTGATGAAAAACTGTTTTTT. Protein: CASSGGTGVDEKLFF.

The chain is built from TRBV7-9 and TRBJ1-2, with D perhaps matching TRBD1 (6 bases). Germline V gives CDR1 SEHNR, CDR2 FQNEAQ (reference sequence). Trimming took off 1 base at V and 2 bases at J, with 23 bases between the two ends. The CDR3 consists of 19 residues. The CDR3: CASSLVSGQGTWGNYGYTF. CDR3 coding DNA: TGTGCCAGCAGCTTAGTTTCCGGGCAGGGGACATGGGGGAACTATGGCTACACCTTC.

The CDR3 bases are TGTGCCAGCAGCTTAGTCCCTTTTTCCAGCGGCACAGATACGCAGTATTTT. It encodes CASSLVPFSSGTDTQYF. The chain links TRBV11-2 to TRBJ2-3, with D unresolved. Looked up from germline, CDR1 is SGHAT and CDR2 is FQNNGV. V lost 1 base and J lost 1, with 15 bases in between. This CDR3 is built from 17 residues. The full variable domain, its missing parts supplied by reference TRBV11-2 and TRBJ2-3, is EAGVAQSPRYKIIEKRQSVAFWCNPISGHATLYWYQQILGQGPKLLIQFQNNGVVDDSQLPKDRFSAERLKGVDSTLKIQPAKLEDSAVYLCASSLVPFSSGTDTQYFGPGTRLTVL.

In nucleotides, the CDR3 is TGCGCCAGCAGCCGGGGAGGACTACTAGCGAGGGGGGAGACCCAGTACTTC. Its translation is CASSRGGLLARGETQYF. The V gene is TRBV4-1, the J gene TRBJ2-5; D might be TRBD2 (7 bases). Germline V gene data show CDR1 as MGHRA and CDR2 as YSYEKL. The CDR3 length is 17 residues. Trimming removed 4 bases from V and 5 bases from J, with 23 bases in between.

This clone was seen a handful of times. This rearrangement joins TRBV7-9 to TRBJ2-1; 10 nucleotides align to TRBD1. This CDR3 comprises 16 residues. V shed 5 bases, J shed 8 bases, and the junction held 12 bases outside the gene matches. Per the germline V gene, CDR1 is SEHNR and CDR2 is FQNEAQ (reference sequence). CDR3 loop: CASSTGQGGHSDEQFF. Here the CDR3 DNA reads TGTGCCAGCAGCACCGGACAGGGGGGTCATTCGGATGAGCAGTTCTTC.